The rows below give T cell receptor beta chains drawn from one sample of a study of OX40 agonist ivuxolimab in advanced cancers. Some clones are missing from TCRdb's copy, which holds only in-frame ones; the method was immunoSEQ multiplex PCR. Altogether more than 15,000 clones are present, approximately 74% being singletons, with the ten largest covering 20% to 30%. Specimen: CD4+ or CD8+ T cells sorted from blood, collected in a trial of the OX40 agonist ivuxolimab. These receptors were collected from an adult with an advanced solid tumor such as melanoma, head and neck, liver or kidney cancer. CDR3s leave out the opening cysteine and the closing phenylalanine or tryptophan.

v_gene	CDR3aa
TRBV29-1	SGDWGGLGYT
TRBV6-5	ASSYVAGDYEQY
TRBV27	ASSLGSPAGELF
TRBV7-9	ASSHGRQETQY
TRBV6-1	ASSTDRDGTYEQY
TRBV4-1	ASSQVEGGYEQY
TRBV7-2	ASSLDSVRLAGGYDTQY
TRBV30	AWSGRQGTSFDTQY
TRBV6-6	ASSSDRVDQETQY
TRBV6-6	ASSASMNTEAF
TRBV9	ASSVYVASGTSSEAF
TRBV19	ASALGTGVHEQY
TRBV2	ARQHSTNEKLF
TRBV9	ASSPGTGWGTDTQY
TRBV27	ASSPGLAGIYEQY
TRBV27	ASSSATGYGYT
TRBV11-2	ASSQGYQAGELF
TRBV10-1	ASSESGSSYNEQF
TRBV30	AWSLQGGTDTQY
TRBV4-1	ASSQGQGANYEQY
TRBV6-5	ASSYGTGTYGYT
TRBV7-2	ASSLVTSGNTIY
TRBV15	ATSSPAGGYNEQF
TRBV2	ASAVPGQSYNEQF
TRBV11-2	ASSFADRVY
TRBV6-1	ASSELPGNYNEQF
TRBV2	ASSEVYNEQF
TRBV4-1	ASNIALGVSYEQY
TRBV5-1	ASSTSSDKSSYNEQF
TRBV6-5	ASSNGHLNTEAF
TRBV15	ATSRDLEQGGLQTQY
TRBV7-9	ASSLVHAKGYNEQF
TRBV14	ASSRWGAEGTGELF
TRBV5-8	ASSFTGVGEQY
TRBV7-8	ASSFASTYEQY
TRBV19	ASSPEGPRQPQH
TRBV5-8	ASSLQARSYNEQF
TRBV5-1	ASSLGLFQGRDTQY